This T cell receptor beta chain was retrieved from a study of blood T cell repertoires in COVID-19. Study context: COVID-19 samples, acute and convalescent, were from the United States, Italy and Spain. T cells, B-cell-depleted T cells, or PBMCs supplied cDNA or gDNA.

The ends were cut back, 5 bases at V and 6 bases at J, with 10 bases in the middle. The CDR3 contains 13 residues. Germline CDR1 reads MNHNY; CDR2 reads SVGAGI (reference sequence). The repertoire was sequenced with immunoSEQ multiplex PCR; TCRdb's copy has only in-frame clones and lacks some. The sample holds about 270,000 clones, about 82% seen once. The specimen sequenced was peripheral blood. J is TRBJ2-2 and V is TRBV6-6, with a possible D match to TRBD1 (5 bases). The source is a woman aged 80 or older with COVID-19, enrolled during active disease. The DNA of the CDR3 is TGTGCCAGCAGTCCCGGACAATCCGGGGAGCTGTTTTTT. Translating gives CASSPGQSGELFF.